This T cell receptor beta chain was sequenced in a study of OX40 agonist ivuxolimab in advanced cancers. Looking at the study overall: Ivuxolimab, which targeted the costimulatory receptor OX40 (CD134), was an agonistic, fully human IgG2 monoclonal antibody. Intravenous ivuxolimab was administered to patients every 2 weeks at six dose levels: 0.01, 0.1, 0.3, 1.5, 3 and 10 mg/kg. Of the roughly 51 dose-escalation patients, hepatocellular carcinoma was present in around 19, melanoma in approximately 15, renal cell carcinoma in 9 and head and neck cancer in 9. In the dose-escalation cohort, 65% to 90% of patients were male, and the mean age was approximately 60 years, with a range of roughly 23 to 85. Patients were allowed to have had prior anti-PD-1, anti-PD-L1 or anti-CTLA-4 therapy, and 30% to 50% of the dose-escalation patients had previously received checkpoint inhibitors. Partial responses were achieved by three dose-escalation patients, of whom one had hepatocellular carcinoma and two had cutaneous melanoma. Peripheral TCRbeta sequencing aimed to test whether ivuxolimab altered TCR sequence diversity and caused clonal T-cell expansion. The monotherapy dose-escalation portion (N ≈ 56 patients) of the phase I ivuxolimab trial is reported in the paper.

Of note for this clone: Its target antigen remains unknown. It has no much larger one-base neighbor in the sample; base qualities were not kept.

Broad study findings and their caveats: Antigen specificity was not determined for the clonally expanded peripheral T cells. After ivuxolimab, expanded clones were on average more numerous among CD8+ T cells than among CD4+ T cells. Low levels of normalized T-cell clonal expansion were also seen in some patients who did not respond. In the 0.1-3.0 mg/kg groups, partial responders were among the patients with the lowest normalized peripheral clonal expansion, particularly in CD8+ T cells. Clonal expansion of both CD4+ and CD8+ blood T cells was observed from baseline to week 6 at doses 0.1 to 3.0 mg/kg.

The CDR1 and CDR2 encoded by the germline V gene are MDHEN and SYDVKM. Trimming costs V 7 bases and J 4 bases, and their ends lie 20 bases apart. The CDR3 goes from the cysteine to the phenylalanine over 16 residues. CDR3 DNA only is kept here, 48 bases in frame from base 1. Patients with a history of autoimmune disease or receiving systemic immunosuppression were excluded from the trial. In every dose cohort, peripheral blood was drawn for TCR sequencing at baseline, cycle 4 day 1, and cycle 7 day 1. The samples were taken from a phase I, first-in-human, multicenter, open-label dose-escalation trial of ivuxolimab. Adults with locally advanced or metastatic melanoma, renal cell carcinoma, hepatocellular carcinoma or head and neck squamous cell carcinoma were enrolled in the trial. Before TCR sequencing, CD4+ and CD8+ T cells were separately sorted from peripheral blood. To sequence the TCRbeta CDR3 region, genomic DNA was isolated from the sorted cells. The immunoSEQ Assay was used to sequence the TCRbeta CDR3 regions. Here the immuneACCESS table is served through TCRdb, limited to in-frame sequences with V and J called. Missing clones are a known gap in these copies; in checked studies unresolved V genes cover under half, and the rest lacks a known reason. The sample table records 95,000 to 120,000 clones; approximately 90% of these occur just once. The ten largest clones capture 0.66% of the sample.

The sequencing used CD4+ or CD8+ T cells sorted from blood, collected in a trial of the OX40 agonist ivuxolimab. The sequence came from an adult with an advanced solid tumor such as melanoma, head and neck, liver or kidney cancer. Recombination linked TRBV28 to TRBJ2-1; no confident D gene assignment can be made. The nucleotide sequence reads TGTGCCAGCAATTACGCGGACGATTACCTTTACAATGAGCAGTTCTTC. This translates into CASNYADDYLYNEQFF.